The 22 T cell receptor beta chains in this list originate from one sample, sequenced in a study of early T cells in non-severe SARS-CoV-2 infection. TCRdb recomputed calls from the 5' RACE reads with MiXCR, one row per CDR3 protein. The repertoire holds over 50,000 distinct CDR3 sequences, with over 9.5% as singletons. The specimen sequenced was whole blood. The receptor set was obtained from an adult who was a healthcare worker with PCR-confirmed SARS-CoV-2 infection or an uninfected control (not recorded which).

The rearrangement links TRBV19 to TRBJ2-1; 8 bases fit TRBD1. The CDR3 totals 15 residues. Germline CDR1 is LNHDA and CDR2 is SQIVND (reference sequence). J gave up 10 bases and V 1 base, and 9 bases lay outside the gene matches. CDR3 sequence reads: CASSIVGQGAEEQFF. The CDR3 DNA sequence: TGTGCCAGTAGTATAGTTGGGCAGGGGGCTGAGGAGCAGTTCTTC.

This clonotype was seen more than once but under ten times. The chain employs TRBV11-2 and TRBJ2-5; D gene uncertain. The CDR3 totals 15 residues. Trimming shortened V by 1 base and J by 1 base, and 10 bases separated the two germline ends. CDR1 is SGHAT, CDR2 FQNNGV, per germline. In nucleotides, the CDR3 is TGTGCCAGCAGCTTAGGATCCAGGCTCCAAGAGACCCAGTACTTC. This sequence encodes CASSLGSRLQETQYF.

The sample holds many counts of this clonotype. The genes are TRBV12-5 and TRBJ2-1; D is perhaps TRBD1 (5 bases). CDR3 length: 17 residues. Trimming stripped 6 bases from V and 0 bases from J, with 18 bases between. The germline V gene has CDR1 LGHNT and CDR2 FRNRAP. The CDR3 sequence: CASGPRGGATSYNEQFF. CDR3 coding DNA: TGTGCTAGTGGCCCAAGGGGCGGCGCAACCTCCTACAATGAGCAGTTCTTC.

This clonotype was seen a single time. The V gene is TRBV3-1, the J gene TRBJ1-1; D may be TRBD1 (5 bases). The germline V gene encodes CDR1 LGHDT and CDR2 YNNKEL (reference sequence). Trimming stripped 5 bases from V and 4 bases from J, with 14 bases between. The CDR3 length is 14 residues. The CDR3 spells CASSTQGVGTEAFF. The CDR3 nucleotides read TGTGCCAGCAGCACACAAGGGGTCGGCACTGAAGCTTTCTTT.

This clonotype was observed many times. Here the CDR3 DNA reads TGTGCCAGCAGCTTAGGCGGGACAGAGACCCAGTACTTC. Translating it yields CASSLGGTETQYF. V and J are TRBV7-8 and TRBJ2-5; maybe TRBD2 (6 bases). The CDR3 extends over 13 amino acids. The germline V gene encodes CDR1 SGHVS and CDR2 FQNEAQ. The V end was cut by 1 base, the J end by 4 bases, with 7 bases between.

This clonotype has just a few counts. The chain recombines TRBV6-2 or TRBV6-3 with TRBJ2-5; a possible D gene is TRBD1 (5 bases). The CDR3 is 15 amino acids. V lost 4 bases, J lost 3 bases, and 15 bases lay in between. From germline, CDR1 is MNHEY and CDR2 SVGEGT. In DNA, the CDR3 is TGTGCCAGCAGTTCCCCCCCTCGCAGGGAAGAGACCCAGTACTTC. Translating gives CASSSPPRREETQYF.

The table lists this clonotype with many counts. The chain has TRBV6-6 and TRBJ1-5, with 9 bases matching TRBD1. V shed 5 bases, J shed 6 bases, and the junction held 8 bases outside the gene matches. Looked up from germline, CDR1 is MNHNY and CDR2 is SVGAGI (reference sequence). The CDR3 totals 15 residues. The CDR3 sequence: CASSPGTGWVQPQHF. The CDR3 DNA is TGTGCCAGCAGTCCCGGGACAGGGTGGGTTCAGCCCCAGCATTTT.

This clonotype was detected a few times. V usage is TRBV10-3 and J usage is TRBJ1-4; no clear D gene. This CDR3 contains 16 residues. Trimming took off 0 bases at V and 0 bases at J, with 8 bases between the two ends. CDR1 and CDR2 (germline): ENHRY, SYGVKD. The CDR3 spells CAISESEGATNEKLFF. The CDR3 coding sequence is TGTGCCATCAGTGAGTCGGAGGGTGCAACTAATGAAAAACTGTTTTTT.

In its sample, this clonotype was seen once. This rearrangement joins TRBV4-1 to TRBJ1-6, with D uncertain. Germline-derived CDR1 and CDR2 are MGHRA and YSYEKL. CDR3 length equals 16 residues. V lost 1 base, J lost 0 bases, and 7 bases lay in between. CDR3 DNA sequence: TGCGCCAGCAGCCAAGCGGGGAACTCCTATAATTCACCCCTCCACTTT. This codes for CASSQAGNSYNSPLHF.

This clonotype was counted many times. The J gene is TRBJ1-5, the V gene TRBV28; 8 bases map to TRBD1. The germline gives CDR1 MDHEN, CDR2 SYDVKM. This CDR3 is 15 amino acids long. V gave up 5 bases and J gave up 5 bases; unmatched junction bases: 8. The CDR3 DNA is TGTGCCAGCAGTCCCCGACAGGGGACTTATCAGCCCCAGCATTTT. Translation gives CASSPRQGTYQPQHF.

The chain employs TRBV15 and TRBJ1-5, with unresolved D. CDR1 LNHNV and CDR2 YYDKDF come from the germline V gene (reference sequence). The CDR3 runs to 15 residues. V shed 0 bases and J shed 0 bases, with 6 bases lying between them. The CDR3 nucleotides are TGTGCCACCAGCAGAGATAGGTATAGCAATCAGCCCCAGCATTTT. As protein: CATSRDRYSNQPQHF.

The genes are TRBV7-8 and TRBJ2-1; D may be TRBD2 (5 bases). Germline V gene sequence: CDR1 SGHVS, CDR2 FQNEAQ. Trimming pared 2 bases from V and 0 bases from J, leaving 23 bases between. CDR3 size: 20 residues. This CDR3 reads CASSLRVRVGGKSSYNEQFF. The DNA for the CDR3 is TGTGCCAGCAGCTTAAGAGTACGTGTAGGAGGAAAAAGCTCCTACAATGAGCAGTTCTTC.

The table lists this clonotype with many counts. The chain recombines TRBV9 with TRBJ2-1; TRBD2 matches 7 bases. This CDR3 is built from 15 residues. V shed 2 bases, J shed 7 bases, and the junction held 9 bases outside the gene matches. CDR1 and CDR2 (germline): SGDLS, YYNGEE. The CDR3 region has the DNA TGTGCCAGCAGCGTCTCACCCTCCGGGGGGAATGAGCAGTTCTTC. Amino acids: CASSVSPSGGNEQFF.

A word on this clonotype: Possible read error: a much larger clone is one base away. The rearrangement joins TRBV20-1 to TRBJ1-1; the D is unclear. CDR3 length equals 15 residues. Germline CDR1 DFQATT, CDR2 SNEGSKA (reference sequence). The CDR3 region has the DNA TGCAGTGCTAGATTACACCAAGGGTGGGTCACTAAAGCTTTCTTT. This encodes CSARLHQGWVTKAFF.

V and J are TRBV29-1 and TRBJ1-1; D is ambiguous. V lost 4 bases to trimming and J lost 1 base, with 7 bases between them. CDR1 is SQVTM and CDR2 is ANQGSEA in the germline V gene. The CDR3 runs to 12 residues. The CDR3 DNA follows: TGCAGCGTTGTGGCACAGAACACTGAAGCTTTCTTT. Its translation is CSVVAQNTEAFF.

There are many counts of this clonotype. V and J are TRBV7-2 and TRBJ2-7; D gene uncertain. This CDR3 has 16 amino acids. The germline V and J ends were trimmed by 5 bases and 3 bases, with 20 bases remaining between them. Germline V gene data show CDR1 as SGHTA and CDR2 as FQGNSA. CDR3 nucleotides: TGTGCCAGCAGCCATACCACCGAACACCTCATCTACGAGCAGTACTTC. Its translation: CASSHTTEHLIYEQYF.

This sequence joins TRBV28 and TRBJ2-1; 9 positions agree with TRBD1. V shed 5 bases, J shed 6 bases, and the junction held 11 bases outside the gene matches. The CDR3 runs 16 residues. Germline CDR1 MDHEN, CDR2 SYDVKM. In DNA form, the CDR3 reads TGTGCCAGCAGTGGGTGGCGGGACAGGGATGCCAATGAGCAGTTCTTC. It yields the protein CASSGWRDRDANEQFF.

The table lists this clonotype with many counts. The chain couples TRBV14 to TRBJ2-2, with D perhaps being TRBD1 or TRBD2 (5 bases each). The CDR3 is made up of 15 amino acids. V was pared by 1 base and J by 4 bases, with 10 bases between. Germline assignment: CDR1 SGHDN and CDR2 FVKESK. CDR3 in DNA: TGTGCCAGCAGCCAAGTTCGAGGGGCCACCGGGGAGCTGTTTTTT. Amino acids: CASSQVRGATGELFF.

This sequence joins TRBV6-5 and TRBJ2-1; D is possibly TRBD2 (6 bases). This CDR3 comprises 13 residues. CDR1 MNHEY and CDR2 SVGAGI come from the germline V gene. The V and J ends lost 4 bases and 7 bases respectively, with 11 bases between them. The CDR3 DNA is TGTGCCAGCAGTTCGGATAGCGGTAATGAGCAGTTCTTC. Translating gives CASSSDSGNEQFF.

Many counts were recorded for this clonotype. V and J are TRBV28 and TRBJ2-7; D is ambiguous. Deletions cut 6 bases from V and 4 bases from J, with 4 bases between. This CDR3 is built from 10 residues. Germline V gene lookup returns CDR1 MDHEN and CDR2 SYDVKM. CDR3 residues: CASSHYEQYF. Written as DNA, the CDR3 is TGTGCCAGCAGCCATTACGAGCAGTACTTC.

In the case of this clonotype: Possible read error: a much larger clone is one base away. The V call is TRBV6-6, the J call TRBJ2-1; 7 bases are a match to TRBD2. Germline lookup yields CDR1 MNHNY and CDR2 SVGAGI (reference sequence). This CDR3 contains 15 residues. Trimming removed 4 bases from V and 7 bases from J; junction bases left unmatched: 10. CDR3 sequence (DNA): TGTGCCAGCAGTTGCTACGCGGGGGACGTGAATGAGCAGTTCTTC. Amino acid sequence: CASSCYAGDVNEQFF.

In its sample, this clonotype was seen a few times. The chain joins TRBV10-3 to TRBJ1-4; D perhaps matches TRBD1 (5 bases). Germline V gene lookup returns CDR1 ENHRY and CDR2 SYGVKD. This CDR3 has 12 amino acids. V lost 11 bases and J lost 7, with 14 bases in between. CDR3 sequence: CAPGGSAEKLFF. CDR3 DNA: TGTGCCCCGGGGGGAAGCGCTGAAAAACTGTTTTTT.